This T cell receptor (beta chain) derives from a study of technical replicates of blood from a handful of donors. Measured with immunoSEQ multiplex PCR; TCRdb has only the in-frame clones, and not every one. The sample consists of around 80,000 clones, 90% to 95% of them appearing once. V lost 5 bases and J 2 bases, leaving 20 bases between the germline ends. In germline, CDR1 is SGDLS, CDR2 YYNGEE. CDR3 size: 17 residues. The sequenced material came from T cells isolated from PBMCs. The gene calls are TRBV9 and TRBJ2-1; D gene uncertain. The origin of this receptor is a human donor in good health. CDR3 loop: CASRLILAVPTYNEQFF. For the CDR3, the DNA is TGTGCCAGCAGACTAATCCTGGCAGTCCCTACCTACAATGAGCAGTTCTTC.